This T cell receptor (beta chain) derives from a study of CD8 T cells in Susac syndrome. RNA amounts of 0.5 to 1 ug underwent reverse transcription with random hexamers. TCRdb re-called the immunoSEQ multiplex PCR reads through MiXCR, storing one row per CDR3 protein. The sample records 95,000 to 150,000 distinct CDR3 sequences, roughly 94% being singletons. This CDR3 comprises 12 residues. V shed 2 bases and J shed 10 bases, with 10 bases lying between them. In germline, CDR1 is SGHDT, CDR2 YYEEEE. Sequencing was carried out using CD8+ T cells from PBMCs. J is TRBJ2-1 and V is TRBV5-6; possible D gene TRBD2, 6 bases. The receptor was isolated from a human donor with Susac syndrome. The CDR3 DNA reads TGTGCCAGCAGCTTCTCGGGGGTCGAGCAGTTCTTC. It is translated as CASSFSGVEQFF.